The rows below give T cell receptor beta chains drawn from one sample of a study of vaccination and CD4 T cells after COVID-19. From the PCR reads, TCRdb called clonotypes with MiXCR, one entry per CDR3 protein. Of 23,000 or so distinct CDR3 sequences detected, roughly 43% appear once; the ten largest clones hold 4.5% to 5.5%. Their specific antigens are unknown. The sequencing here drew on CD4+ T cells from blood, cultured in vitro, taken about 7 months after SARS-CoV-2 vaccination. The receptors stem from a human donor who had recovered from COVID-19. Both conserved end residues are part of each CDR3. The D gene is left open where the match is weak. Expanded clones are given a class, and other clones once, few, many or no size at all.

j_call,d_call,v_call,clone_size,cdr3_aa,cdr3_nt
TRBJ2-6,-,TRBV21-1,-,CASSKVCTGANVLTF,TGTGCCAGCAGCAAAGTTTGCACCGGGGCCAACGTCCTGACTTTC
TRBJ1-5,-,TRBV20-1,-,CSARDEDSADSQPQHF,TGCAGTGCTAGGGATGAGGACAGTGCAGATTCTCAGCCCCAGCATTTT
TRBJ2-2,TRBD1,TRBV28,-,CASTKTETGSNTGELFF,TGTGCCAGCACCAAAACGGAGACAGGGTCTAACACCGGGGAGCTGTTTTTT
TRBJ2-7,TRBD2,TRBV7-2,few,CASSPPSPGLAGDSYEQYF,TGTGCCAGCAGCCCTCCCTCCCCTGGACTAGCGGGAGATTCCTACGAGCAGTACTTC
TRBJ2-1,-,TRBV7-9,once,CASSYGRTGYDEQFF,TGTGCCAGCAGTTACGGCCGAACTGGGTATGATGAGCAGTTCTTC
TRBJ2-7,-,TRBV29-1,few,CSVEDEVGDEQYF,TGCAGCGTTGAAGATGAAGTGGGGGACGAGCAGTACTTC
TRBJ2-3,TRBD2,TRBV6-5,-,CASSYLRGRAADTQYF,TGTGCCAGCAGCTACTTACGAGGGAGGGCCGCAGATACGCAGTATTTT
TRBJ1-5,-,TRBV20-1,-,CSASPLRQQAGSNQPQHF,TGCAGTGCTAGCCCTCTCCGACAGCAAGCCGGCAGCAATCAGCCCCAGCATTTT
TRBJ2-7,-,TRBV24-1,-,CATSDETDDEQYF,TGTGCCACCAGTGATGAGACAGACGACGAGCAGTACTTC
TRBJ2-5,-,TRBV18,-,CASSGGAQETQYF,TGTGCCAGCTCTGGGGGGGCCCAAGAGACCCAGTACTTC
TRBJ2-1,TRBD2,TRBV7-9,-,CASSRGGLSGFLFF,TGTGCCAGCAGCCGCGGGGGGCTTAGCGGGTTTCTGTTCTTC
TRBJ1-1,-,TRBV20-1,-,CSAPHRQSMNTEAFF,TGCAGTGCTCCCCATCGACAGAGTATGAACACTGAAGCTTTCTTT
TRBJ2-2,-,TRBV19,-,CASKPGLNTGELFF,TGTGCCAGTAAGCCGGGCCTGAACACCGGGGAGCTGTTTTTT
TRBJ1-1,-,TRBV28,-,CASRGGGSNNMNTEAFF,TGTGCCAGCCGAGGTGGGGGGTCGAACAACATGAACACTGAAGCTTTCTTT
TRBJ2-1,TRBD1,TRBV6-5,-,CASSYEGRGREQFF,TGTGCCAGCAGTTACGAGGGCAGGGGGCGTGAGCAGTTCTTC
TRBJ2-7,TRBD2,TRBV20-1,-,CSARDLGTSWSTTYEQYF,TGCAGTGCTAGAGACTTAGGGACTAGCTGGAGTACGACCTACGAGCAGTACTTC
TRBJ1-6,-,TRBV7-2,few,CASSQTPGNSPLHF,TGTGCCAGCAGCCAAACCCCCGGGAATTCACCCCTCCACTTT
TRBJ1-5,-,TRBV6-1,-,CASISARGLYSNQPQHF,TGTGCCAGCATATCCGCCAGGGGATTATATAGCAATCAGCCCCAGCATTTT
TRBJ1-1,-,TRBV20-1,-,CSGREGNTEAFF,TGCAGTGGCCGGGAGGGGAACACTGAAGCTTTCTTT
TRBJ2-4,TRBD1,TRBV7-2,-,CASSLGQGADIQYF,TGTGCCAGCAGCTTAGGACAGGGGGCGGACATTCAGTACTTC
TRBJ2-7,TRBD1,TRBV28,few,CASRPTGGGYEQYF,TGTGCCAGCAGACCTACAGGGGGCGGTTACGAGCAGTACTTC
TRBJ2-7,-,TRBV21-1,-,CASSTRGTGGFSYEQYF,TGTGCCAGCAGCACTAGGGGGACAGGGGGTTTCTCCTACGAGCAGTACTTC